This T cell receptor (beta chain) derives from a study of blood T cells in healthy people across ages (dated by TCRdb to between 2014 and 2016). A note on the overall study: Template switching captured roughly one uniquely barcoded TCR beta cDNA molecule per two T cells in model experiments. The study measured age-related changes in TCR beta repertoire diversity using deep sequencing normalized with unique cDNA molecular identifiers. The donors were split into four age groups: young (average around 15 years), middle-aged (roughly 39), aged (more than 60) and long-lived (roughly 77). To avoid experimental bias, donors of different ages were distributed randomly across sequencing lanes. The study analyzed two additional independent replicas of 1 million unique cDNA reads from the same blood draw for two donors, one aged 18 to 29 and one aged 80 or older. General findings and caveats noted by the study authors: As age increased, observed TCR beta diversity per million T cells dropped in a roughly linear way, and a significant reduction was already evident by age roughly 36. The CMV infection status of donors was not known, potentially confounding age-related changes in expanded clonotypes. Observed TCR beta diversity correlated strongly with the percentage of naive T cells measured by flow cytometry. Because profiling used bulk unsorted PBMCs, naive and antigen-experienced compartments could not be compared conclusively. Total diversity estimates from one million sequenced T cells were considered lower bounds and underestimates. Compared with the aged group, more naive CD4+ T cells, fewer expanded clones and increased TCR diversity were shown by the long-lived group, suggesting age selection.

Receptor libraries were prepared by 5' RACE. The second PCR ran for about 7 to 11 cycles and used a J-beta primer mix along with a sample-barcoded 5' primer. A unique molecular identifier was introduced onto each TCR beta cDNA molecule by a template-switch 5' adaptor carrying 12 random nucleotides. At least 3 million CDR3-containing paired-end reads were obtained from each sample. All of the RNA was converted into first-strand cDNA using the Mint cDNA synthesis kit, with a TRBC-specific oligonucleotide serving as the primer. After uracil-DNA glycosylase treatment, a first 18-cycle PCR used universal primers M1SS and BC2_uni_R on all cDNA. In the authors' own workflow: For normalization, 1 million high-quality reads were randomly selected from each sample, with every read carrying a distinct molecular identifier. Instead of being binned into consensus sequences, reads that shared molecular identifiers were thrown out. CDR3 identification, clonotype clustering and error correction used MiTCR with a Q25 quality threshold and the strictest error-elimination algorithm. A nonparametric unseen species model with Euler transformation was used to estimate lower-bound total TCR beta diversity. Using fastp trimming at Q25 and MiXCR clonotype assembly, TCRdb reanalyzed the public sequencing data and kept in-frame beta chains. Records with the same CDR3 protein are collapsed into one entry carrying the most frequent genes and DNA. For this entry, the V and J calls and clone size follow TCRdb and not the study's own pipeline. This sample gives roughly 1.9 million distinct CDR3 sequences in total; 35% to 50% of them show up just once. The ten biggest clones cover under 30% of the sample.

This clonotype was observed a few times. This clone's antigen is unknown. The sample holds no much larger clone one base away, and base qualities are not on file. The CDR3 starts with the cysteine, ends with the phenylalanine, and has 14 residues. CDR3 DNA only is kept here, 42 bases in frame from base 1. Deletion took 4 bases off V and 1 base off J, with a span of 10 bases between the germline ends. Looking up the germline V gene yields CDR1 MNHEY and CDR2 SVGAGI. The donors were roughly 39 Caucasian individuals from Russia, aged 6 to 90 years, who were systemically healthy. Ten milliliters of peripheral blood were collected from each donor into EDTA-treated Vacutainer tubes. Ficoll-Paque density-gradient centrifugation was used to isolate PBMCs, with at least 6.5 million per sample. Trizol reagent was used to extract total RNA from the PBMCs, yielding at least 5 micrograms per sample. Naive CD45RAhigh/CD27high T cell percentages were measured by flow cytometry on a PBMC aliquot from every donor.

The sequence derives from a human donor in good health. The rearrangement joined TRBV6-5 to TRBJ2-5; a tentative D call is TRBD1 (5 bases match). Sequencing input: blood. The sequenced DNA: TGTGCCAGCAGTTCAGGGAAGGGCCAAGAGACCCAGTACTTC. It translates to CASSSGKGQETQYF.